Shown below are 9 T cell receptor beta chains from a single sample sequenced in a study of blood T cell repertoires in COVID-19. Assay: immunoSEQ multiplex PCR; the TCRdb copy retains only in-frame clones and omits some. The table lists some 200,000 clones, around 84% of them singletons. Sequences were obtained from peripheral blood. The receptors come from a man between 45 and 60 years old with active or convalescent COVID-19.

This chain connects TRBV12-3 or TRBV12-4 to TRBJ2-3; D remains ambiguous. The V and J ends lost 3 bases and 2 bases respectively, with 6 bases between them. This CDR3 is built from 13 residues. For the CDR3, the DNA is TGTGCCAGCAGTTTCGTAAACACAGATACGCAGTATTTT. Translation: CASSFVNTDTQYF.

This clone appeared once. The chain is built from TRBV5-1 and TRBJ2-2; the D is unclear. This CDR3 has 15 residues. The V and J ends lost 0 bases and 0 bases respectively, with 6 bases between them. Germline V gene sequence: CDR1 SGHRS, CDR2 YFSETQ. The CDR3 here is CASSLVSANTGELFF. The CDR3, as DNA: TGCGCCAGCAGCTTGGTGTCGGCGAACACCGGGGAGCTGTTTTTT.

The chain has TRBV11-2 and TRBJ1-6; no firm D call. The germline gives CDR1 SGHAT, CDR2 FQNNGV. The CDR3 has 17 residues. V dropped 3 bases and J dropped 2 bases, with 14 bases sitting between them. CDR3 in amino acids: CASSFMGGLAYNSPLHF. The CDR3 coding sequence is TGTGCCAGCAGCTTCATGGGCGGGTTGGCCTATAATTCACCCCTCCACTTT.

This chain joins TRBV11-2 and TRBJ2-7; D not resolved. V was cut by 6 bases and J by 2 bases, with 11 bases left in between. The germline gives CDR1 SGHAT, CDR2 FQNNGV. The CDR3 loop spans 13 amino acids. The CDR3 DNA sequence: TGTGCCAGCAGGTCCGTAGCCCCCTACGAGCAGTACTTC. It codes for CASRSVAPYEQYF.

This clone came up once. The CDR3 sequence is CASSPPGTDLYNSPLHF. In nucleotides, the CDR3 is TGTGCCAGCAGCCCACCCGGGACAGACCTTTATAATTCACCCCTCCACTTT. The chain combines TRBV5-4 with TRBJ1-6, with TRBD1 identical over 7 bases. V was clipped by 4 bases and J by 4 bases; unmatched bases: 11. This CDR3 region has 17 residues. CDR1 and CDR2 from the germline V gene are SGHNT and YYREEE (reference sequence).

As DNA, the CDR3 is TGCGCCAGCAGCCGGGGACGGCCGGGGGGGGCCCAGTACTTC. It specifies CASSRGRPGGAQYF. The chain recombines TRBV5-1 with TRBJ2-5; 8 bases are a match to TRBD2. CDR3 length: 14 residues. Looked up from germline, CDR1 is SGHRS and CDR2 is YFSETQ. V gave up 4 bases and J gave up 9 bases; unmatched junction bases: 11.

This clone was detected only once. The genes are TRBV4-1 and TRBJ2-1; no clear D. The CDR3 consists of 15 residues. Germline V gives CDR1 MGHRA, CDR2 YSYEKL. V gave up 3 bases and J gave up 0 bases, with 9 bases separating them. CDR3 sequence: CASSHLASSYNEQFF. The CDR3 nucleotides are TGCGCCAGCAGCCACCTGGCCAGCTCCTACAATGAGCAGTTCTTC.

The chain uses TRBV7-9 and TRBJ1-3, with D tentatively TRBD1 (6 bases). The CDR3 has 18 amino acids. V was shortened by 5 bases and J by 4 bases, with 24 bases between the two germline ends. Germline CDR1 SEHNR, CDR2 FQNEAQ (reference sequence). In DNA form, the CDR3 reads TGTGCCAGCAGCCCGGGCCCCCTACAGGGCGCTGGGGGAAACACCATATATTTT. This encodes CASSPGPLQGAGGNTIYF.

This rearrangement joins TRBV5-6 to TRBJ1-2; TRBD1 might be the D (6 bases). V was shortened by 0 bases and J by 4 bases, with 10 bases between the two germline ends. The CDR3 has 14 amino acids. Germline V gene data show CDR1 as SGHDT and CDR2 as YYEEEE. The CDR3 DNA follows: TGTGCCAGCAGCTTGGGACAGGCAGCCTATGGCTACACCTTC. Residues: CASSLGQAAYGYTF.